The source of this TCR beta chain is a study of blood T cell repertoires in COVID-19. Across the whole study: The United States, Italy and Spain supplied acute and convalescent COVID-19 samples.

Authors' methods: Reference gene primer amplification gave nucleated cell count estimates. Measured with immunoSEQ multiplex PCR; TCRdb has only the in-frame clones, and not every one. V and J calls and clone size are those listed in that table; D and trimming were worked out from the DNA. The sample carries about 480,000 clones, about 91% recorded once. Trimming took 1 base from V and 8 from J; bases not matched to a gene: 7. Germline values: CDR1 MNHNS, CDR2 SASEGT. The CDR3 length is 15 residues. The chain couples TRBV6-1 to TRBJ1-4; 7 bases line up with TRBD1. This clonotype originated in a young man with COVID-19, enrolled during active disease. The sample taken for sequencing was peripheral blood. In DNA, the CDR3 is TGTGCCAGCAGTGAAGTAGGGGGCGGAGGGGAAAAACTGTTTTTT. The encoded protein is CASSEVGGGGEKLFF.